These 5 T cell receptor beta chains share one sample of origin, sequenced in a study of cytomegalovirus exposure and HLA in healthy donors. Primers for the PCR totalled 60 Vbeta and 13 Jbeta. Clones were read by immunoSEQ multiplex PCR, and TCRdb kept only the in-frame ones, dropping some. This sample yields some 190,000 clones, of which 80% to 90% are seen a single time; roughly 2.3% belongs to the top ten. Sequencing input: PBMCs. These receptors all come from a male donor in good health and CMV-seronegative.

This clone has a single count. V is TRBV29-1 and J is TRBJ2-5, with 8 bases identical to TRBD1. From germline, CDR1 is SQVTM and CDR2 ANQGSEA. V lost 5 bases to trimming and J lost 9 bases; unmatched junction nucleotides: 17. The CDR3 has 15 amino acids. CDR3 protein: CSVRNVRGQSEAQYF. DNA of the CDR3: TGCAGCGTTCGTAACGTCAGGGGGCAAAGCGAGGCCCAGTACTTC.

This clone was counted once. The rearrangement joins TRBV7-9 to TRBJ2-5, with 9 bases fitting TRBD1. The DNA matches TRBJ2-7 better at its end, which makes the J call doubtful. Germline-derived CDR1 and CDR2 are SEHNR and FQNEAQ (reference sequence). The CDR3 has 14 amino acids. The CDR3 loop reads CASSQQGQGSEQYF. CDR3 coding DNA: TGTGCCAGCAGCCAGCAGGGACAGGGAAGCGAGCAGTACTTC.

This clone was detected only once. The chain carries TRBV29-1 and TRBJ1-4, with 9 nucleotides matching TRBD1. Trimming removed 6 bases from V and 4 bases from J; junction bases left unmatched: 3. The CDR3 covers 13 residues. The V gene's germline CDR1 is SQVTM and CDR2 ANQGSEA. The CDR3 loop reads CSVRQGGNEKLFF. The CDR3 bases are TGCAGCGTCAGACAGGGGGGTAATGAAAAACTGTTTTTT.

The chain is built from TRBV9 and TRBJ2-3; 8 bases match TRBD1. The CDR3 length is 15 residues. CDR1 and CDR2 from the germline V gene are SGDLS and YYNGEE. V was clipped by 7 bases and J by 0 bases; unmatched bases: 7. The CDR3: CASSLTGVSTDTQYF. The CDR3 coding sequence is TGTGCCAGCTCTCTGACAGGGGTTAGCACAGATACGCAGTATTTT.

This clone was picked up one time. The junction and the germline gene differ at one end; a read error may be behind it. The chain combines TRBV4-3 with TRBJ1-1; TRBD1 matches 7 bases. This CDR3 has 15 amino acids. Germline lookup yields CDR1 LGHNA and CDR2 YSLEER. CDR3 sequence reads: CASSQDLRGGTKAFF. DNA for the CDR3: TGCGCCAGCAGCCAAGATTTGAGAGGGGGCACTAAAGCTTTCTTT.